These T cell receptor beta chains were read from a single sample in a study of beta chain features in type 1 diabetes. Repertoires were generated with immunoSEQ multiplex PCR, while TCRdb's copy carries only in-frame clones and drops some. The table shows about 280,000 clones, with about 15% occurring only once. The sequenced sample consisted of naive CD4+ T cells from blood. The receptor set was obtained from a man aged 18 to 30 with type 1 diabetes. Both conserved end residues are part of each CDR3. D genes are given only for firm matches. Where a row states a size, it is once, few, many or the class of an expanded clone; other rows omit it.

>.|.|TRBJ2-5|TRBV29-1
TGCAGCGTTGCTTACTACCAAGAGACCCAGTACTTC
CSVAYYQETQYF
>TRBD2|.|TRBJ2-7|TRBV28
TGTGCCAGCAGCTCTAGCGGGAGGGCCGAAGAGCAGTACTTC
CASSSSGRAEEQYF
>.|few|TRBJ2-2|TRBV6-6
TGTGCCAGCAGTTCCTACGCCACTAGTTCCGGGGAGCTGTTTTTT
CASSSYATSSGELFF
>.|.|TRBJ2-1|TRBV6-6
TGTGCCACTCTACACCGCGGCTCGGGGAATGAGCAGTTCTTC
CATLHRGSGNEQFF
>.|few|TRBJ1-1|TRBV2
TGTGCCAGCAGTCCACAGCTAAACACTGAAGCTTTCTTT
CASSPQLNTEAFF
>TRBD2|few|TRBJ2-7|TRBV15
TGTGCCACCAGCAGATCCCCGGGACTAGCGGGAGGTTTCTACGAGCAGTACTTC
CATSRSPGLAGGFYEQYF
>TRBD2|few|TRBJ2-1|TRBV7-2
TGTGCCAGCAGCCTAGTTAGGACTAGCGGGTATTCTGAGCAGTTCTTC
CASSLVRTSGYSEQFF
>TRBD1|few|TRBJ2-2|TRBV28
TGTGCCAGCAGTCAACAGGGGGTCACCGGGGAGCTGTTTTTT
CASSQQGVTGELFF
>.|.|TRBJ1-2|TRBV25-1
TGTGCCAGCAGTGATCGGACAGCACTAAACTATGGCTACACCTTC
CASSDRTALNYGYTF
>TRBD1|few|TRBJ1-5|TRBV28
TGTGCCAGCAGTCTTCAGGGGGCATACAATCAGCCCCAGCATTTT
CASSLQGAYNQPQHF
>TRBD1|once|TRBJ2-7|TRBV7-9
TGTGCCAGCAGCTTAGCGCTCGGACAGGCTTCCTACGAGCAGTACTTC
CASSLALGQASYEQYF
>TRBD2|.|TRBJ2-7|TRBV7-9
TGTGCCAGCAGCTCCCCGGGACTAGGCGGTATCTACGAGCAGTACTTC
CASSSPGLGGIYEQYF
>.|.|TRBJ2-2|TRBV15
TGTGCCACCAGCGTGGGGCGGGAGAACACCGGGGAGCTGTTTTTT
CATSVGRENTGELFF
>.|few|TRBJ2-6|TRBV15
TGTGCCACCAGCTCACCTTTACAGGTCTCTGGGGCCAACGTCCTGACTTTC
CATSSPLQVSGANVLTF
>.|few|TRBJ1-3|TRBV29-1
TGCAGCGTTGCCCCCCGGACGGCGGGCTCTGGAAACACCATATATTTT
CSVAPRTAGSGNTIYF
>.|few|TRBJ2-1|TRBV4-1
TGCGCCAGCAGCCAAGGTCGGTCAAGGACTGACACGAAAGACAATGAGCAGTTCTTC
CASSQGRSRTDTKDNEQFF
>TRBD2|.|TRBJ2-1|TRBV27
TGTGCCAGCAGTCCTAGGGGCCCCCCTAGCGGGATCGATGAGCAGTTCTTC
CASSPRGPPSGIDEQFF
>.|.|TRBJ2-7|TRBV7-2
TGTGCCAGCAGCCTTACATTTACCTACGAGCAGTACTTC
CASSLTFTYEQYF
>TRBD2|few|TRBJ2-2|TRBV5-1
TGCGCCAGCAGCTTAAGCGGGGGGAGAGACGGGGAGCTGTTTTTT
CASSLSGGRDGELFF
>TRBD2|.|TRBJ2-1|TRBV5-4
TGTGCCAGCGACCCTGGACTAGCGGGGGGCCTTGAGCAGTTCTTC
CASDPGLAGGLEQFF
>TRBD2|few|TRBJ2-3|TRBV7-2
TGTGCCAGCAGCCTGACTAGCGGGGGCGTAGATACGCAGTATTTT
CASSLTSGGVDTQYF
>.|.|TRBJ2-1|TRBV6-5
TGTGCCAGCAGTTATGGGCCAAGTGAGCAGTTCTTC
CASSYGPSEQFF
>TRBD1|.|TRBJ1-1|TRBV10-3
TGTGCCATCAGCCTAGGACAGGGGAACACTGAAGCTTTCTTT
CAISLGQGNTEAFF
>TRBD2|few|TRBJ2-7|TRBV7-8
TGTGCCAGCAGCTTAACGTTAGCGGGGGGCTACGAGCAGTACTTC
CASSLTLAGGYEQYF
>TRBD1|few|TRBJ2-1|TRBV6-4
TGTGCCAGCGGAAACACCGGGGACAGGGGGCCGAATGAGCAGTTCTTC
CASGNTGDRGPNEQFF
>.|few|TRBJ2-1|TRBV6-5
TGTGCCAGCAGTTACACCTGGGCGGGGAATGAGCAGTTCTTC
CASSYTWAGNEQFF
>TRBD1|few|TRBJ2-3|TRBV4-3
TGCGCCAGCAGCCTTACAGGGGATGCAGATACGCAGTATTTT
CASSLTGDADTQYF
>.|.|TRBJ2-1|TRBV12-5
TGTGCTAGTGGTTTGGTACGGGGGAGCTCCTACAATGAGCAGTTCTTC
CASGLVRGSSYNEQFF
>.|.|TRBJ2-7|TRBV6-5
TGTGCCAGCAGTAACCACCTTAATCGGGAGAGGGAGCAGTACTTC
CASSNHLNREREQYF
>.|few|TRBJ2-5|TRBV11-2
TGTGCCAGCAGCTTAGGAAGGTCACGGGGTTTCGCCTACTTC
CASSLGRSRGFAYF
>.|few|TRBJ1-5|TRBV7-8
TGTGCCAGCAGCCTTACTGCTTACAATCAGCCCCAGCATTTT
CASSLTAYNQPQHF
>.|few|TRBJ2-6|TRBV27
TGTGCCAGCAGTTTATCGTCAGGGGCCAACGTCCTGACTTTC
CASSLSSGANVLTF
>.|.|TRBJ2-3|TRBV4-2
TGTGCCAGCAGCCAAGATCTATGGAGGGCCGGGGATACGCAGTATTTT
CASSQDLWRAGDTQYF
>TRBD2|.|TRBJ2-1|TRBV7-2
TGTGCCAGCAGCTCTCAAAGACTAGCGGGAACCAATGAGCAGTTCTTC
CASSSQRLAGTNEQFF
>.|few|TRBJ1-1|TRBV6-5
TGTGCCAGCAGTAGGTCGGGAATGAACACTGAAGCTTTCTTT
CASSRSGMNTEAFF
>.|few|TRBJ2-3|TRBV27
TGTGCCAGCAGCCTCAGGGCCCCTAGCACAGATACGCAGTATTTT
CASSLRAPSTDTQYF
>TRBD2|few|TRBJ2-7|TRBV19
TGTGCCAGTAGGGGAGTAGCGGGCGAGCAGTACTTC
CASRGVAGEQYF
>.|.|TRBJ2-5|TRBV10-2
TGCGCCAGCAGTCTGAGTCAGACCCAGTACTTC
CASSLSQTQYF
>.|.|TRBJ2-6|TRBV7-2
TGTGCCAGCAGCCCCTCACAGGGAATGTCTGGGGCCAACGTCCTGACTTTC
CASSPSQGMSGANVLTF
>.|.|TRBJ2-7|TRBV9
TGTGCCAGCAGCCTTGGGCCCGGCAGCGAGCAGTACTTC
CASSLGPGSEQYF
>TRBD2|.|TRBJ2-1|TRBV14
TGTGCCAGCAGCCAATTCCAGGGAGGGAATGAGCAGTTCTTC
CASSQFQGGNEQFF
>TRBD1|.|TRBJ2-5|TRBV29-1
TGCAGCGGTTTGACGACAGGGGGCCGCGAGACCCAGTACTTC
CSGLTTGGRETQYF
>.|few|TRBJ1-5|TRBV6-6
TGTGCCAGCAGTATGGACAGTGGGTTGAATCCCCAGCATTTT
CASSMDSGLNPQHF
>TRBD2|few|TRBJ2-7|TRBV5-1
TGCGCCAGCAGTTCCCACTTTAGCGGGGGTACCGAGCAGTACTTC
CASSSHFSGGTEQYF
>TRBD1|few|TRBJ2-4|TRBV11-2
TGTGCCAGCAGCTCTTGGGGGACAGTAGAAGCCAAAAACATTCAGTACTTC
CASSSWGTVEAKNIQYF
>.|.|TRBJ1-4|TRBV7-9
TGTGCCAGCAGAGGGGTTAATGAAAAACTGTTTTTT
CASRGVNEKLFF
>.|.|TRBJ2-2|TRBV11-2
TGTGCCAGCACCCAAAACACCGGGGAGCTGTTTTTT
CASTQNTGELFF
>.|few|TRBJ2-3|TRBV5-4
TGTGCCAGCAGCTTGGTGTCCAGGAGCACAGATACGCAGTATTTT
CASSLVSRSTDTQYF